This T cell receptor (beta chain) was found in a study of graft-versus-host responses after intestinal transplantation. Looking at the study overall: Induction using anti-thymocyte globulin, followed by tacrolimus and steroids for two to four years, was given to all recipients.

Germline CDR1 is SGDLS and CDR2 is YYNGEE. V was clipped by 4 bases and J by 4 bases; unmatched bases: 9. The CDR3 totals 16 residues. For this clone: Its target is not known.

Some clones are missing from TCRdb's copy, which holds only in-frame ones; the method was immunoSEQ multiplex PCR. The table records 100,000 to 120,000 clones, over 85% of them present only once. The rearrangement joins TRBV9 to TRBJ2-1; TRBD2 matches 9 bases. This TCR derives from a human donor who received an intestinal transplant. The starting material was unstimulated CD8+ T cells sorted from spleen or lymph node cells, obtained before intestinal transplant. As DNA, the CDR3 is TGTGCCAGCAGCCTCGGGGCTAGCGGGGAATACAATGAGCAGTTCTTC. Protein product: CASSLGASGEYNEQFF.